This T cell receptor (beta chain) was found in a study of T cell repertoires in cytomegalovirus infection. Study as a whole: HLA-C-restricted CMV epitopes, recently identified, and well-studied HLA-B-restricted ones were used by the study. Carrying CMV and the relevant HLA type showed in public TCR beta signatures. Study results and limitations: Clonotype analysis showed dominance of the ex vivo response by HLA-C-restricted CMV-specific TCR beta clonotypes. Totalled public TCR beta family frequency picked out people who carried CMV plus the relevant HLA.

Per germline, CDR1 ENHRY and CDR2 SYGVKD. The CDR3 spans 17 residues. Trimming left V 10 bases short and J 2 bases short, with 24 bases between. Comments on this clonotype: Its antigen is unknown.

TCRdb called the reads again in MiXCR, with one record for every CDR3 protein. The sample lists roughly 990,000 distinct CDR3 sequences; approximately 31% were seen once. The receptor was derived from a human donor in good health (CMV status not recorded). Some clones in this sample may be carry-over from other donors' samples. The sample in question was cultured CD8+ T cells from PBMCs, obtained from culture after CMV antigen stimulation. The chain is built from TRBV10-3 and TRBJ2-1, with D perhaps TRBD2 (6 bases). DNA of the CDR3: TGTGCCAGTCATCTCGGTCCTGCGGGGAGCGCCTACAATGAGCAGTTCTTC. Its translation is CASHLGPAGSAYNEQFF.